The subject of this entry is one TCR beta chain. CDR3 length: 15 residues. Trimming left V 2 bases short and J 6 bases short, with 14 bases between. The germline gives CDR1 LGHNA, CDR2 YSLEER. The entry originates in a study of blood T cell repertoires in COVID-19. About the study: Italy, Spain and the United States were the sources of the convalescent and acute COVID-19 samples. From T cells, B-cell-depleted T cells, or PBMCs came the material, which was cDNA or gDNA.

Clones were read by immunoSEQ multiplex PCR, and TCRdb kept only the in-frame ones, dropping some. The repertoire includes 100,000 or so clones, 70% to 90% of them detected once, and approximately 4% sits in the top ten. This sequence was found in a man in his 60s with acute or convalescent COVID-19. The specimen sequenced was peripheral blood. The V call is TRBV4-3, the J call TRBJ2-1; the D gene is possibly TRBD2 (7 bases). CDR3 region: CASSQPSGGLNEQFF. The CDR3 region has the DNA TGCGCCAGCAGCCAACCTTCGGGGGGCCTCAATGAGCAGTTCTTC.